The clone carrying this T cell receptor beta chain was counted a single time. Patients from Seattle were sampled longitudinally, starting during active infection. Per the original data handling: Amplified reference gene primers provided the basis for estimating nucleated cell counts. Here immunoSEQ multiplex PCR was the method, and the copy in TCRdb shows in-frame clones only, minus some. D and trimming were read from the DNA, whereas the V and J calls and clone size are those reported in that table. This sample has about 150,000 clones; about four fifths occur once, and the top ten carry under 10%. This record comes from a study of blood T cell repertoires in COVID-19. Study in general: T cells, B-cell-depleted T cells, or PBMCs supplied cDNA or gDNA.

V was pared by 7 bases and J by 9 bases, with 11 bases between. CDR1 is MNHNY, CDR2 SVGAGI, per germline (reference sequence). This CDR3 has 11 amino acids. The chain joins TRBV6-6 to TRBJ2-3, with D maybe TRBD1 (5 bases). The TCR sequence derives from a man aged 30 to 45 with COVID-19, enrolled during active disease. The sample consisted of peripheral blood. The CDR3 is CASILAGTQYF. The DNA for the CDR3 is TGTGCCAGCATTCTGGCAGGGACGCAGTATTTT.